These 20 T cell receptor beta chains share one sample of origin, sequenced in a study of blood T cell dynamics during melanoma immunotherapy. The time point here: pre-treatment baseline. Clones were sequenced by immunoSEQ multiplex PCR, and TCRdb holds only the in-frame ones, with some missing. The sample lists approximately 25,000 clones, around 88% occurring once. Sequences were derived from blood, sampled from a patient treated with checkpoint blockade. The source of these receptors is a human donor with melanoma.

The CDR3 nucleotides are TGTGCCAGCAGCTTTGACAAGCGGGAGGTTCAGTTCTTC. This encodes CASSFDKREVQFF. The rearrangement uses TRBV5-6 and TRBJ2-1, with 9 positions matching TRBD2. V trimming: 2 bases; J trimming: 13 bases; junction bases outside the gene matches: 7. The CDR3 length is 13 residues. The germline V gene encodes CDR1 SGHDT and CDR2 YYEEEE.

The J gene is TRBJ1-1, the V gene TRBV28, with 10 bases matching TRBD1. CDR1 and CDR2 (germline): MDHEN, SYDVKM. With V trimmed by 4 bases and J by 1 base, 12 bases remained unmatched. The CDR3 contains 18 residues. DNA for the CDR3: TGTGCCAGCAGTTCCACCGGGACAGGGGTATATTCGAACACTGAAGCTTTCTTT. This encodes CASSSTGTGVYSNTEAFF.

In the case of this clone: Other DNA sequences in this specimen translate into the identical CDR3. V and J are TRBV27 and TRBJ1-2; D perhaps matches TRBD1 (5 bases). The V end was cut by 2 bases, the J end by 4 bases, with 11 bases between. The germline CDR1 and CDR2 sequences are MNHEY and SMNVEV (reference sequence). There are 14 residues in the CDR3. CDR3 sequence reads: CASSLGGLPYGYTF. CDR3 bases: TGTGCCAGCAGTTTAGGGGGTTTACCCTATGGCTACACCTTC.

The chain has TRBV5-6 and TRBJ2-7; D tentatively fits TRBD1 or TRBD2 (6 bases each). There are 16 residues in the CDR3. Germline V gene data show CDR1 as SGHDT and CDR2 as YYEEEE. Trimming took 4 bases from V and 3 from J, leaving 20 bases between them. The chain's CDR3 is CASSRRGVYVRYEQYF. CDR3 DNA: TGTGCCAGCAGCCGAAGGGGGGTGTATGTTCGCTACGAGCAGTACTTC.

V and J are TRBV7-8 and TRBJ1-1; D is undetermined. Germline lookup yields CDR1 SGHVS and CDR2 FQNEAQ. The germline V and J ends were trimmed by 1 base and 0 bases, with 9 bases remaining between them. The CDR3 runs 15 residues. DNA for the CDR3: TGTGCCAGCAGCTTAGGGCTGAGAATGAACACTGAAGCTTTCTTT. Residues: CASSLGLRMNTEAFF.

The CDR3 sequence is CASSPRSVPGDGYTF. DNA for the CDR3: TGCGCCAGCAGCCCCCGCTCCGTGCCCGGGGATGGCTACACCTTC. The V and J genes are TRBV4-1 and TRBJ1-2; D not certain. The CDR3 sequence is 15 residues long. Per germline, CDR1 MGHRA and CDR2 YSYEKL. Trimming took off 4 bases at V and 6 bases at J, with 18 bases between the two ends.

The CDR3 DNA sequence: TGTGCCAGCAGCGTAGCTGCTGTCGCAAACGAGCAGTACTTC. Encoded protein: CASSVAAVANEQYF. The V call is TRBV9, the J call TRBJ2-7, with D uncertain. Trimming cost V 0 bases and J 5 bases, with 12 bases left between them. There are 14 residues in the CDR3. The V gene's germline CDR1 is SGDLS and CDR2 YYNGEE.

The rearrangement uses TRBV11-1 and TRBJ1-1, with D possibly being TRBD1 (5 bases). The ends were cut back, 3 bases at V and 6 bases at J, with 11 bases in the middle. Germline V gene lookup returns CDR1 SGHAT and CDR2 FQDESV (reference sequence). The CDR3 loop spans 13 amino acids. The CDR3 here is CASSLRRGAEAFF. CDR3 bases: TGTGCCAGCAGCTTGAGGAGGGGTGCTGAAGCTTTCTTT.

The J gene is TRBJ2-1, the V gene TRBV19; 7 positions match TRBD1. The CDR3 sequence is 17 residues long. V shed 5 bases and J 1 base; nucleotides not matched to a gene: 11. In germline, CDR1 is LNHDA, CDR2 SQIVND (reference sequence). This CDR3 reads CASSPETGRRSYNEQFF. DNA of the CDR3: TGTGCCAGTAGTCCAGAGACAGGGAGAAGGTCCTACAATGAGCAGTTCTTC.

The V call is TRBV11-2, the J call TRBJ2-7, with 10 bases aligning to TRBD2. The CDR3 spans 16 residues. Per the germline V gene, CDR1 is SGHAT and CDR2 is FQNNGV. Germline trimming cut 0 bases from V and 1 base from J; bases unmatched to any gene: 3. CDR3 in DNA: TGTGCCAGCAGCTTAGAGTTAGCGGGAGGATCCTACGAGCAGTACTTC. Residues: CASSLELAGGSYEQYF.

The chain uses TRBV7-9 and TRBJ1-5; unclear D gene. V was trimmed by 5 bases and J by 3 bases, leaving 14 bases between them. CDR1 is SEHNR, CDR2 FQNEAQ, per germline (reference sequence). This CDR3 has 15 amino acids. CDR3 residues: CASSLEAGTNQPQHF. For the CDR3, the DNA is TGTGCCAGCAGCCTAGAGGCAGGAACCAATCAGCCCCAGCATTTT.

The gene calls are TRBV2 and TRBJ2-3, with 11 bases fitting TRBD2. Germline CDR1 SNHLY, CDR2 FYNNEI. The junction had 13 bases not matched to a gene; V was cut back by 7 bases and J by 7 bases. This CDR3 contains 16 residues. This CDR3 reads CASKTTSGISKNTQYF. The CDR3 coding sequence is TGTGCCAGCAAGACGACTAGCGGGATTTCTAAAAATACGCAGTATTTT.

The chain carries TRBV29-1 and TRBJ2-7; 7 nucleotides match TRBD1. After removal of 4 bases from V and 0 bases from J, the junction contained 12 bases not matched to a gene. This CDR3 is built from 16 residues. From germline, CDR1 is SQVTM and CDR2 ANQGSEA. The CDR3 bases are TGCAGCGTTGGGGACCGACAGGGATCCGTCTCCTACGAGCAGTACTTC. Its protein product is CSVGDRQGSVSYEQYF.

The chain recombines TRBV28 with TRBJ2-5; unclear D gene. The germline gives CDR1 MDHEN, CDR2 SYDVKM. CDR3 size: 16 residues. V lost 6 bases and J 0 bases, leaving 17 bases between the germline ends. CDR3 bases: TGTGCCAGCAGCGCGAACCCACAGTCGTACCAAGAGACCCAGTACTTC. Amino acid sequence: CASSANPQSYQETQYF.

In its sample, this clone was seen once. The chain links TRBV2 to TRBJ1-1; D not certain. From germline, CDR1 is SNHLY and CDR2 FYNNEI. With 3 bases removed from V and 1 base from J, the gap between germline ends came to 6 bases. This CDR3 contains 13 residues. Written as DNA, the CDR3 is TGTGCCAGCAGTGACTTCAAGAACACTGAAGCTTTCTTT. Its translation: CASSDFKNTEAFF. The full variable domain, in which reference TRBV2 and TRBJ1-1 provide the parts outside the CDR3, is EPEVTQTPSHQVTQMGQEVILRCVPISNHLYFYWYRQILGQKVEFLVSFYNNEISEKSEIFDDQFSVERPDGSNFTLKIRSTKLEDSAMYFCASSDFKNTEAFFGQGTRLTVV.

V usage is TRBV11-2 and J usage is TRBJ2-6; D is unresolved. In germline, CDR1 is SGHAT, CDR2 FQNNGV. V lost 2 bases and J 0 bases, leaving 5 bases between the germline ends. The CDR3 has 15 residues. CDR3 region: CASSLQVSGANVLTF. The CDR3 bases are TGTGCCAGCAGCTTACAGGTCTCTGGGGCCAACGTCCTGACTTTC.

The genes are TRBV5-1 and TRBJ2-5; 9 positions match TRBD1. The CDR3 is made up of 15 amino acids. Germline CDR1 and CDR2: SGHRS and YFSETQ. J lost 6 bases, V lost 6 bases, and 12 bases had no gene match. The CDR3 DNA follows: TGCGCCAGCAACGAAGGACAGGGGATTATGAAGACCCAGTACTTC. This encodes CASNEGQGIMKTQYF.

This clone has only one observation. The V gene is TRBV9, the J gene TRBJ2-5; 14 bases fit TRBD2. With V trimmed by 4 bases and J by 4 bases, 9 bases remained unmatched. CDR1 and CDR2 (germline): SGDLS, YYNGEE. CDR3 length: 17 residues. DNA of the CDR3: TGTGCCAGCAGCCCCGCCCAGGGACTAGCGGGAGTAGAGACCCAGTACTTC. It encodes CASSPAQGLAGVETQYF.

This clone was detected once. The chain joins TRBV28 to TRBJ2-5; TRBD2 aligns across 9 bases. The CDR3 loop spans 18 amino acids. The ends lost 1 base at V and 11 bases at J; junction bases unmatched: 20. Germline values: CDR1 MDHEN, CDR2 SYDVKM. The CDR3 DNA reads TGTGCCAGCAGTTTATCCTTCGGGCTAGCGGGATGGATGGGGGAGCAGTACTTC. Translated: CASSLSFGLAGWMGEQYF.

The sample holds a few counts of this clone. The chain carries TRBV2 and TRBJ1-2; D call uncertain. Deletions cut 6 bases from V and 4 bases from J, with 9 bases between. The CDR3 consists of 12 residues. Germline V gives CDR1 SNHLY, CDR2 FYNNEI. CDR3 protein: CASSPGIYGYTF. The CDR3 region has the DNA TGTGCCAGCAGCCCGGGGATCTATGGCTACACCTTC.